The T cell receptor (beta chain) described here comes from a study of T cells in tuberculosis. The study's findings and limits: GMM-specific TCRs were nearer to active tuberculosis alpha repertoires, suggesting expansion.

With V trimmed by 5 bases and J by 3 bases, 9 bases remained unmatched. Germline values: CDR1 MGHDK, CDR2 SYGVNS. The CDR3 covers 17 residues. Clones were read by immunoSEQ multiplex PCR, and TCRdb kept only the in-frame ones, dropping some. The profile shows roughly 44,000 clones, 90% to 95% of them singletons. Points on this clone: The antigen is unknown.

Sequenced material: PBMCs. The chain couples TRBV25-1 to TRBJ2-7, with TRBD2 identical over 14 bases. This receptor was identified in a donor between 10 and 29 years old with latent tuberculosis or without tuberculosis infection. DNA for the CDR3: TGTGCCAGCAGTAATCCCGGGACTAGCGGGAGAGGCTACGAGCAGTACTTC. It encodes CASSNPGTSGRGYEQYF.